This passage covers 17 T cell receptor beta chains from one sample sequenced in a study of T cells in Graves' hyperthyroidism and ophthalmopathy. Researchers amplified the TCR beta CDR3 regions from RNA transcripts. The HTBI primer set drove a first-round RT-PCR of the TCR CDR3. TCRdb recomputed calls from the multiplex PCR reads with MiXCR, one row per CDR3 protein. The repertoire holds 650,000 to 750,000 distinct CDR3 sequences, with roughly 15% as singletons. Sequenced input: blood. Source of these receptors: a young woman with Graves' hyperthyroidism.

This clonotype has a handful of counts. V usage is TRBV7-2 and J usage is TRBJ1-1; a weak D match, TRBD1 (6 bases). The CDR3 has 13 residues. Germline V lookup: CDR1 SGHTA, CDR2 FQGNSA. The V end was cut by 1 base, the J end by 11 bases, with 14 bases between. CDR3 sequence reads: CASSLDGTWHAFF. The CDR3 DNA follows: TGTGCCAGCAGCTTAGATGGGACATGGCACGCTTTCTTT.

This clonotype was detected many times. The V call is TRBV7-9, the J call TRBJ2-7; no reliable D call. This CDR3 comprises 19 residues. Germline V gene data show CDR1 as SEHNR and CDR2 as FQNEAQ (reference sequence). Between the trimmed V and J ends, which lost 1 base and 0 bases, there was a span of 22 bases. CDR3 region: CASSLVEPQGYPSSYEQYF. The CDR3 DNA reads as TGTGCCAGCAGCTTAGTAGAGCCCCAAGGGTATCCGAGCTCCTACGAGCAGTACTTC.

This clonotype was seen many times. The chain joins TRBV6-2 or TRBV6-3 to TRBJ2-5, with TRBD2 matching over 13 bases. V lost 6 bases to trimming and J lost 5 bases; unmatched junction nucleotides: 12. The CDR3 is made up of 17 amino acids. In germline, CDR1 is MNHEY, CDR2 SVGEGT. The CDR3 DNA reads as TGTGCCAGCAGGCGCCTACTAGCGGGAGGGCCTTGGGAGACCCAGTACTTC. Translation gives CASRRLLAGGPWETQYF.

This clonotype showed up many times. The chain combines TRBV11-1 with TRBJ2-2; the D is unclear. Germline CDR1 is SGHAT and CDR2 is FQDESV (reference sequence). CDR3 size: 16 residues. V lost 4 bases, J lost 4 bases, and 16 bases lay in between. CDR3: CASSYLPGHRTGELFF. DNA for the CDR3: TGTGCCAGCAGCTACCTACCCGGGCATCGCACCGGGGAGCTGTTTTTT.

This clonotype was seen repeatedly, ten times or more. CDR3 sequence reads: CASSSRRTGELFF. In DNA, the CDR3 is TGTGCCAGCAGCTCCCGAAGGACCGGGGAGCTGTTTTTT. This chain joins TRBV7-2 and TRBJ2-2, with D unresolved. The V gene lost 4 bases and the J gene lost 5 bases, with 8 bases spanning the gap. Germline loops: CDR1 SGHTA, CDR2 FQGNSA. This CDR3 is built from 13 residues.

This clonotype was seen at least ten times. In nucleotides, the CDR3 is TGTGCCAGCAGCCAGAACAGGGGCCGATTAGACAATGAGCAGTTCTTC. It yields the protein CASSQNRGRLDNEQFF. This chain connects TRBV3-1 to TRBJ2-1, with 7 bases identical to TRBD1. With V trimmed by 3 bases and J by 5 bases, 10 bases remained unmatched. This CDR3 is built from 16 residues. Per germline, CDR1 LGHDT and CDR2 YNNKEL (reference sequence).

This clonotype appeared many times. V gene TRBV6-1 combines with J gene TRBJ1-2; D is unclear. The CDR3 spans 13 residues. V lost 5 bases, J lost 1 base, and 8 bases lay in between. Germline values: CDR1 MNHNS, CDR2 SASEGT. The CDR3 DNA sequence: TGTGCCAGCAGTTTGGACTTTAACTATGGCTACACCTTC. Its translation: CASSLDFNYGYTF.

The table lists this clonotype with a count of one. The CDR3 nucleotides read TGTGCCAGCAGTTACCGAGCGGAGGGGACGGACTACGAGCAGTACTTC. Translating gives CASSYRAEGTDYEQYF. The chain carries TRBV6-7 and TRBJ2-7; possibly TRBD2 for D (6 bases). TRBV6-7 carries the ORF label, with uncertain function. The CDR3 consists of 16 residues. V was clipped by 2 bases and J by 3 bases, with 17 bases between them.

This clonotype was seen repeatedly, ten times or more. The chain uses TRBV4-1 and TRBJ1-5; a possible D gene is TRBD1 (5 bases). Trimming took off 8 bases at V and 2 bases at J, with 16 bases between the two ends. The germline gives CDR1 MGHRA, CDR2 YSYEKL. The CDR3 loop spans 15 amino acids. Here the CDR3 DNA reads TGCGCCAGCGGCGAAGGGACTCCAGGCAATCAGCCCCAGCATTTT. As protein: CASGEGTPGNQPQHF.

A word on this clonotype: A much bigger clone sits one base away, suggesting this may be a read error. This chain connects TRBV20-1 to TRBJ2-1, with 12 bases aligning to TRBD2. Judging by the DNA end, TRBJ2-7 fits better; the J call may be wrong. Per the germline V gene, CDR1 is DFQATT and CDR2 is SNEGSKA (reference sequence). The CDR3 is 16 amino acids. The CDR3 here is CSAGLPSGRAINEQYF. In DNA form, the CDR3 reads TGCAGTGCTGGCCTTCCTAGCGGGAGGGCCATAAATGAGCAGTACTTC.

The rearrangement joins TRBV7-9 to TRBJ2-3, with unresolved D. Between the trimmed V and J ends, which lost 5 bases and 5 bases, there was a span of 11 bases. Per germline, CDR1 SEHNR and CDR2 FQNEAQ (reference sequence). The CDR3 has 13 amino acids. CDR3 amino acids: CASSIPSLDTQYF. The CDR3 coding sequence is TGTGCCAGCAGCATTCCTTCTTTAGATACGCAGTATTTT.

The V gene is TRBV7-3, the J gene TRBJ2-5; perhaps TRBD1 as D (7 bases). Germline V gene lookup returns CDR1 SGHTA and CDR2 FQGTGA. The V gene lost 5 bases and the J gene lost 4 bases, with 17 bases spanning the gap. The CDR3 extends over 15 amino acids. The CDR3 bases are TGTGCCAGCAGCCCAGGGGGACTCCCAGGAGAGACCCAGTACTTC. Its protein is CASSPGGLPGETQYF.

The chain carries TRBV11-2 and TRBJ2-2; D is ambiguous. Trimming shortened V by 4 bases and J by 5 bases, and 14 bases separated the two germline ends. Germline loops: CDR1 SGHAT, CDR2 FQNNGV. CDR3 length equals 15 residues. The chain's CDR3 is CASSSHGWGTGELFF. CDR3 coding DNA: TGTGCCAGCAGCTCCCACGGTTGGGGAACCGGGGAGCTGTTTTTT.

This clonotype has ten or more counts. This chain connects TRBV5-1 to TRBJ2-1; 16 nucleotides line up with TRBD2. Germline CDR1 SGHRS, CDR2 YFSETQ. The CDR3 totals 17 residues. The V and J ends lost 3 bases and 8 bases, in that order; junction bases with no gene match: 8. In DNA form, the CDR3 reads TGCGCCAGCAGCTCGGGACTAGCGGGAGGGCCCGGGGATGAGCAGTTCTTC. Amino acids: CASSSGLAGGPGDEQFF.

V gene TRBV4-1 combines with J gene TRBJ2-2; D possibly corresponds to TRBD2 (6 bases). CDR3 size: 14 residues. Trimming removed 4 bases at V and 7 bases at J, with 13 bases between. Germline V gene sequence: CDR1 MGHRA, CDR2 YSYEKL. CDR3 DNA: TGCGCCAGCAGCCTGGGGGACTTCGACGGGGAGCTGTTTTTT. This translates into CASSLGDFDGELFF.

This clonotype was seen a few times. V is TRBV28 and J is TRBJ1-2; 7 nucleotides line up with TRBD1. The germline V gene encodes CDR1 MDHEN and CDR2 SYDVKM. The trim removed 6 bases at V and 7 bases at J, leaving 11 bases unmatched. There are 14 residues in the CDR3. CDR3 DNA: TGTGCCAGCAGATACTTAGGGGGCGCTGGTGGCTACACCTTC. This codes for CASRYLGGAGGYTF.

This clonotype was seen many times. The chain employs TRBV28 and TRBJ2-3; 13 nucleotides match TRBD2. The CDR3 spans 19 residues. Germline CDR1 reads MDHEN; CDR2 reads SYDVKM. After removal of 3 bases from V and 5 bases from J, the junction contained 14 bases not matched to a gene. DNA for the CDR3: TGTGCCAGCAGTTTCGACGGAGGACTAGCGGGAGTCGGGGGAGATACGCAGTATTTT. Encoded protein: CASSFDGGLAGVGGDTQYF. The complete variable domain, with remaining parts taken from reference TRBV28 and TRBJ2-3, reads DVKVTQSSRYLVKRTGEKVFLECVQDMDHENMFWYRQDPGLGLRLIYFSYDVKMKEKGDIPEGYSVSREKKERFSLILESASTNQTSMYLCASSFDGGLAGVGGDTQYFGPGTRLTVL.